The TCR beta chain described here comes from a study of shared clonotypes between healthy human individuals. Study-level background: Three CD4 naive, three CD4 memory, two CD8 naive and one CD8 memory plate were used per donor.

HIV-negative, healthy adults without recent acute infections or vaccinations were the donors. Details on this clone: Its target is not known.

Some clones are missing from TCRdb's copy, which holds only in-frame ones; the method was immunoSEQ multiplex PCR. Here the sample spans roughly 2 million clones, 85% to 95% being singletons. Study-wide results and limits: Incompleteness in sorted-subset sequencing, despite large depth, was shown by rarefaction. Clonotypes which were not shared had lower generation probabilities than clonotypes that all four donors shared.

The origin of this receptor is a man younger than 35 in good health. The sample was naive CD4+ T cells sorted from blood. Described subset: CD45RA+ positively selected.

The CDR3 sequence: CASIKGGAGTGELFF. The CDR3 DNA is TGTGCCAGCATTAAGGGGGGGGCTGGCACCGGGGAGCTGTTTTTT. The chain joins TRBV28 to TRBJ2-2, with a possible D match to TRBD2 (7 bases). The CDR3 loop spans 15 amino acids. Germline V gene lookup returns CDR1 MDHEN and CDR2 SYDVKM. Between the trimmed V and J ends, which lost 7 bases and 4 bases, there was a span of 16 bases.